The 30 T cell receptor beta chains below come from one sample, sequenced in a study of blood T cell repertoires in COVID-19. Profiling relied on immunoSEQ multiplex PCR, and the TCRdb table lists in-frame clones only, not all of them. Here the sample spans some 51,000 clones, less than 90% being singletons. Sequencing was performed on peripheral blood. The receptors here all came from a man aged 55 to 70 with acute or convalescent COVID-19.

The V and J genes are TRBV27 and TRBJ2-7; weak D call: TRBD1 (6 bases). The CDR3 sequence is 15 residues long. V lost 2 bases to trimming and J lost 0 bases, with 11 bases between them. CDR1 is MNHEY and CDR2 is SMNVEV in the germline V gene (reference sequence). CDR3 nucleotide sequence: TGTGCCAGCAGTTTACAAGGGGGTAGCTCCTACGAGCAGTACTTC. Protein sequence: CASSLQGGSSYEQYF.

V gene TRBV2 combines with J gene TRBJ1-4; the D gene is possibly TRBD1 (5 bases). The V gene's germline CDR1 is SNHLY and CDR2 FYNNEI. The V gene lost 4 bases and the J gene lost 8 bases, with 14 bases spanning the gap. The CDR3 sequence is 14 residues long. The CDR3 protein is CASSAARDREKLFF. DNA for the CDR3: TGTGCCAGCAGTGCTGCCAGGGATAGAGAAAAACTGTTTTTT.

The chain joins TRBV7-2 to TRBJ2-5, with a possible D match to TRBD2 (5 bases). Germline CDR1 is SGHTA and CDR2 is FQGNSA. V lost 3 bases to trimming and J lost 9 bases, with 14 bases between them. The CDR3 totals 13 residues. CDR3 sequence: CASSFERHSAQYF. As DNA, the CDR3 is TGTGCCAGCAGCTTCGAGCGGCACTCGGCCCAGTACTTC.

This rearrangement joins TRBV10-2 to TRBJ2-2; TRBD2 matches at 9 bases. The CDR3 has 14 amino acids. Losses at the gene ends were 7 bases for V and 4 bases for J; bases not matched to a gene: 4. Germline V gene sequence: CDR1 WSHSY, CDR2 SAAADI. Written as DNA, the CDR3 is TGCGCCAGCAAGGGACTAGCCAGCACCGGGGAGCTGTTTTTT. Its translation is CASKGLASTGELFF.

V and J are TRBV29-1 and TRBJ1-1; 8 bases agree with TRBD1. Germline V gene sequence: CDR1 SQVTM, CDR2 ANQGSEA. The junction had 8 bases not matched to a gene; V was cut back by 7 bases and J by 1 base. The CDR3 contains 14 residues. The CDR3 DNA sequence: TGCAGCGGGCGGACAGGGATGGGGAACACTGAAGCTTTCTTT. Its translation is CSGRTGMGNTEAFF.

V and J are TRBV27 and TRBJ2-7, with 7 nucleotides matching TRBD2. The trim removed 3 bases at V and 6 bases at J, leaving 11 bases unmatched. CDR1 and CDR2 (germline): MNHEY, SMNVEV (reference sequence). This CDR3 contains 15 residues. The CDR3 DNA is TGTGCCAGCAGTTTGGGGGGGGGTCCCCGTGGCGAGCAGTACTTC. Its protein is CASSLGGGPRGEQYF.

The chain combines TRBV4-2 with TRBJ1-2; tentative D call: TRBD1 (6 bases). Germline V CDR1 and CDR2: LGHNA, YNFKEQ. This CDR3 has 15 residues. V dropped 3 bases and J dropped 7 bases, with 18 bases sitting between them. DNA for the CDR3: TGTGCCAGCAGCCATTCGGGGGGCGGGATCAGTGGCTACACCTTC. Protein product: CASSHSGGGISGYTF.

V is TRBV6-4 and J is TRBJ2-7; 12 bases are shared with TRBD2. The CDR3 has 14 residues. With 3 bases clipped from V and 4 bases from J, the junction kept 1 base outside the gene matches. Germline assignment: CDR1 MRHNA and CDR2 SNTAGT. CDR3 sequence reads: CASSETSGSYEQYF. DNA for the CDR3: TGTGCCAGCAGTGAGACTAGCGGGAGTTACGAGCAGTACTTC.

The rearrangement uses TRBV11-1 and TRBJ2-7; 7 bases agree with TRBD1. The CDR3 is made up of 15 amino acids. Germline V CDR1 and CDR2: SGHAT, FQDESV (reference sequence). With 5 bases clipped from V and 0 bases from J, the junction kept 7 bases outside the gene matches. The CDR3 DNA reads as TGTGCCAGCAGCCAAGGACAGGTTCGCTCCTACGAGCAGTACTTC. It codes for CASSQGQVRSYEQYF.

Comments on this clone: The junction departs from germline at one end; a sequencing error may be responsible. The J gene is TRBJ1-2, the V gene TRBV9; D possibly corresponds to TRBD1 (5 bases). Germline CDR1 reads SGDLS; CDR2 reads YYNGEE. This CDR3 is 17 amino acids long. CDR3 protein: CASTVNPNLGGVYGYTF. As DNA, the CDR3 is TGTGCCAGCACCGTAAATCCTAACCTCGGAGGGGTCTATGGCTACACCTTC.

This clone was observed a handful of times. The rearrangement uses TRBV7-6 and TRBJ2-5; 8 bases agree with TRBD2. Germline values: CDR1 SGHVS, CDR2 FNYEAQ. CDR3 size: 16 residues. J lost 7 bases, V lost 2 bases, and 12 bases had no gene match. The CDR3 bases are TGTGCCAGCAGCTTAACGGCGGGGGGAATGAGGGCGACCCAGTACTTC. Translated: CASSLTAGGMRATQYF.

This clone was seen only once. The genes are TRBV5-1 and TRBJ2-1; TRBD2 is a possible D gene (5 bases). This CDR3 has 14 amino acids. Germline V gene lookup returns CDR1 SGHRS and CDR2 YFSETQ. Trimming removed 0 bases at V and 2 bases at J, with 6 bases between. CDR3 loop: CASSLEGAYNEQFF. CDR3 coding DNA: TGCGCCAGCAGCTTGGAGGGAGCCTACAATGAGCAGTTCTTC.

This clone came up once. The chain employs TRBV2 and TRBJ1-2; 11 bases match TRBD1. J lost 5 bases, V lost 6 bases, and 5 bases had no gene match. Germline CDR1 is SNHLY and CDR2 is FYNNEI. The CDR3 is made up of 14 amino acids. The CDR3 region is CASRGTGGEYGYTF. CDR3 DNA: TGTGCCAGCAGGGGGACAGGGGGGGAATATGGCTACACCTTC.

The rearrangement joins TRBV2 to TRBJ2-2; 14 nucleotides match TRBD2. V was pared by 4 bases and J by 8 bases, with 3 bases of the junction left unmatched. Germline V gene sequence: CDR1 SNHLY, CDR2 FYNNEI. The CDR3 loop spans 15 amino acids. The CDR3 region is CASSVGLAGAGELFF. CDR3 nucleotide sequence: TGTGCCAGCAGTGTGGGACTAGCGGGAGCTGGGGAGCTGTTTTTT.

The CDR3 coding sequence is TGTGCCAGCAGCCCTCAGGGGGCATCCTACAATGAGCAGTTCTTC. It yields the protein CASSPQGASYNEQFF. The chain carries TRBV5-8 and TRBJ2-1; 8 positions agree with TRBD1. CDR1 and CDR2 from the germline V gene are SGHTS and YDEGEE. CDR3 size: 15 residues. V was clipped by 4 bases and J by 1 base; unmatched bases: 4.

This rearrangement joins TRBV11-2 to TRBJ2-1; 7 bases are a match to TRBD1. This CDR3 comprises 15 residues. Looked up from germline, CDR1 is SGHAT and CDR2 is FQNNGV. Trimming cost V 3 bases and J 2 bases; bases outside gene matches: 4. For the CDR3, the DNA is TGTGCCAGCAGCTTCCTGACAGGGACCTACAATGAGCAGTTCTTC. As protein: CASSFLTGTYNEQFF.

J is TRBJ2-2 and V is TRBV7-6; 7 bases are shared with TRBD1. CDR3 length: 16 amino acids. The trim removed 6 bases at V and 0 bases at J, leaving 7 bases unmatched. Germline CDR1 and CDR2: SGHVS and FNYEAQ. In nucleotides, the CDR3 is TGTGCCAGCAGTTGGCGGACAGGCTCGAACACCGGGGAGCTGTTTTTT. Its translation is CASSWRTGSNTGELFF.

The rearrangement links TRBV27 to TRBJ2-3; 8 nucleotides line up with TRBD2. Germline CDR1 reads MNHEY; CDR2 reads SMNVEV (reference sequence). The CDR3 consists of 15 residues. V shed 2 bases, J shed 3 bases, and the junction held 4 bases outside the gene matches. CDR3 amino acids: CASSLNGLATDTQYF. The CDR3 nucleotides read TGTGCCAGCAGTTTAAACGGACTAGCAACAGATACGCAGTATTTT.

The chain has TRBV3-1 (or the pseudogene TRBV3-2) and TRBJ1-1, with a tentative D call TRBD1 (5 bases). CDR1 is LGHDT and CDR2 is YNNKEL in the germline V gene (reference sequence). Trimming removed 1 base at V and 3 bases at J, with 15 bases between. CDR3 length: 16 amino acids. CDR3 loop: CASSQGGGGRDTEAFF. In nucleotides, the CDR3 is TGTGCCAGCAGCCAAGGTGGCGGGGGTAGGGACACTGAAGCTTTCTTT.

V usage is TRBV19 and J usage is TRBJ1-1; perhaps TRBD1 as D (5 bases). V lost 7 bases and J lost 0, with 12 bases in between. There are 14 residues in the CDR3. Germline assignment: CDR1 LNHDA and CDR2 SQIVND (reference sequence). The CDR3 DNA reads TGTGCCAGTACTCTCCGGGGGGTGAACACTGAAGCTTTCTTT. This gives the protein CASTLRGVNTEAFF.

The rearrangement links TRBV3-1 (or the pseudogene TRBV3-2) to TRBJ2-1, with D possibly TRBD2 on 6 matching bases. Germline V CDR1 and CDR2: LGHDT, YNNKEL (reference sequence). The CDR3 contains 13 residues. Trimming left V 4 bases short and J 7 bases short, with 11 bases between. The CDR3 loop is CASSRLEGNEQFF. The CDR3 region has the DNA TGTGCCAGCAGCCGACTAGAGGGAAATGAGCAGTTCTTC.

This clone was seen a handful of times. J is TRBJ1-2 and V is TRBV29-1, with D possibly being TRBD1 (5 bases). The germline V and J ends were trimmed by 7 bases and 0 bases, with 9 bases remaining between them. Germline V gene sequence: CDR1 SQVTM, CDR2 ANQGSEA. The CDR3 covers 12 residues. The CDR3 protein is CSATGSNYGYTF. CDR3 DNA: TGCAGCGCAACAGGTTCTAACTATGGCTACACCTTC.

V and J are TRBV3-1 (or the pseudogene TRBV3-2) and TRBJ2-5, with D perhaps matching TRBD1 (6 bases). The V end was cut by 0 bases, the J end by 5 bases, with 13 bases between. The CDR3 runs 15 residues. Germline V gene sequence: CDR1 LGHDT, CDR2 YNNKEL (reference sequence). CDR3 sequence: CASSQDGTGWETQYF. The CDR3, as DNA: TGTGCCAGCAGCCAAGACGGAACAGGGTGGGAGACCCAGTACTTC.

The sample holds one count of this clone. The CDR3: CATSDARESTGELFF. In DNA form, the CDR3 reads TGTGCCACCAGTGATGCGAGGGAGTCCACCGGGGAGCTGTTTTTT. The gene calls are TRBV24-1 and TRBJ2-2; D may be TRBD2 (5 bases). CDR1 KGHDR and CDR2 SFDVKD come from the germline V gene. Trimming removed 3 bases from V and 4 bases from J, with 11 bases in between. The length of the CDR3 is 15 residues.

The gene calls are TRBV19 and TRBJ1-6; TRBD1 is a possible D gene (5 bases). This CDR3 region has 16 residues. V was pared by 3 bases and J by 7 bases, with 16 bases between. CDR1 and CDR2 from the germline V gene are LNHDA and SQIVND (reference sequence). CDR3 sequence reads: CASSMGWQGRNSPLHF. CDR3 sequence (DNA): TGTGCCAGTAGTATGGGTTGGCAGGGTCGGAATTCACCCCTCCACTTT.

The rearrangement joins TRBV5-4 to TRBJ1-1; 7 nucleotides match TRBD1. Germline-derived CDR1 and CDR2 are SGHNT and YYREEE (reference sequence). This CDR3 has 16 residues. V dropped 3 bases and J dropped 8; count of bases not matched to a gene: 16. The CDR3 protein is CASSSGIHQGDIEAFF. Here the CDR3 DNA reads TGTGCCAGCAGCTCGGGGATTCATCAGGGGGATATCGAAGCTTTCTTT.

This sequence joins TRBV12-3 or TRBV12-4 and TRBJ2-3, with D perhaps TRBD2 (5 bases). The CDR3 has 12 residues. Trimming cost V 6 bases and J 6 bases, with 10 bases left between them. The DNA of the CDR3 is TGTGCCAGCAGCCTGAAGCGGGATACGCAGTATTTT. The encoded protein is CASSLKRDTQYF.

This rearrangement joins TRBV29-1 to TRBJ2-7; TRBD1 is a possible D gene (6 bases). V dropped 2 bases and J dropped 4 bases, with 12 bases sitting between them. Germline CDR1 and CDR2: SQVTM and ANQGSEA. The CDR3 has 13 residues. The CDR3 here is CSVEMGARYEQYF. The CDR3 nucleotides read TGCAGCGTTGAAATGGGGGCGCGGTACGAGCAGTACTTC.

CDR3 in amino acids: CASSLDPAVRGAFF. In DNA form, the CDR3 reads TGTGCCAGCAGCTTAGATCCAGCCGTGAGGGGGGCTTTCTTT. The chain has TRBV7-2 and TRBJ1-1; TRBD1 might be the D (6 bases). Germline lookup yields CDR1 SGHTA and CDR2 FQGNSA. V was cut by 1 base and J by 11 bases, with 17 bases left in between. CDR3 length equals 14 residues.

The V and J genes are TRBV28 and TRBJ2-3; TRBD1 matches at 7 bases. V trimming: 3 bases; J trimming: 9 bases; junction bases outside the gene matches: 9. The CDR3 is 14 amino acids. Germline V gene lookup returns CDR1 MDHEN and CDR2 SYDVKM. CDR3 coding DNA: TGTGCCAGCAGTTTGGGTAGGGGGCCTCTGACGCAGTATTTT. Translated: CASSLGRGPLTQYF.